The rows below give T cell receptor beta chains drawn from one sample of a study of neurological immune-mediated disorders. TCRdb re-derived calls from the 5' RACE reads in MiXCR, one entry per CDR3 protein. Among some 77,000 distinct CDR3 sequences, around a tenth were seen once, and the ten largest hold 1.7%. Source material: PBMCs. The source is a man over 45 in good health. The CDR3 runs from the conserved cysteine through the conserved F or W. The D gene is left open where the match is weak. Size is omitted from some rows. Given values are once, few, many or a class for expanded clones.

clone size: many; V gene: TRBV19; J gene: TRBJ1-6; D gene: TRBD1; CDR3 protein: CASSGQGGGSPLHF; CDR3 DNA: TGTGCCAGCAGCGGACAGGGTGGAGGGTCACCCCTCCACTTT
clone size: many; V gene: TRBV12-3/TRBV12-4; J gene: TRBJ1-2; D gene: -; CDR3 protein: CASSFDRRYGYTF; CDR3 DNA: TGTGCCAGCAGTTTCGACAGGCGCTATGGCTACACCTTC
clone size: many; V gene: TRBV11-2; J gene: TRBJ2-3; D gene: TRBD1; CDR3 protein: CASSRQGMVADTQYF; CDR3 DNA: TGTGCCAGCAGTCGACAGGGGATGGTCGCAGATACGCAGTATTTT
clone size: many; V gene: TRBV7-2; J gene: TRBJ1-3; D gene: -; CDR3 protein: CASSLTSGSGNTIYF; CDR3 DNA: TGTGCCAGCAGCTTAACCTCCGGTAGTGGAAACACCATATATTTT
clone size: many; V gene: TRBV28; J gene: TRBJ1-2; D gene: -; CDR3 protein: CASSLSGRYGYTF; CDR3 DNA: TGTGCCAGCAGTTTGTCAGGCCGTTATGGCTACACCTTC
clone size: many; V gene: TRBV10-3; J gene: TRBJ2-1; D gene: -; CDR3 protein: CATQKPGADNEQFF; CDR3 DNA: TGTGCCACCCAGAAGCCCGGGGCCGACAATGAGCAGTTCTTC
clone size: many; V gene: TRBV5-1; J gene: TRBJ1-3; D gene: -; CDR3 protein: CASSFAGLLFGNTIYF; CDR3 DNA: TGCGCCAGCAGCTTCGCCGGGCTCCTTTTCGGAAACACCATATATTTT
clone size: many; V gene: TRBV2; J gene: TRBJ2-7; D gene: -; CDR3 protein: CASSELPYEQYF; CDR3 DNA: TGTGCCAGCAGCGAACTCCCCTACGAGCAGTACTTC
clone size: -; V gene: TRBV29-1; J gene: TRBJ1-5; D gene: TRBD1; CDR3 protein: CSFQGAGNQPQHF; CDR3 DNA: TGCAGCTTTCAGGGGGCAGGAAATCAGCCCCAGCATTTT
clone size: many; V gene: TRBV5-1; J gene: TRBJ2-7; D gene: TRBD1; CDR3 protein: CASSLERGQDEQYF; CDR3 DNA: TGCGCCAGCAGCTTGGAGAGGGGGCAAGACGAGCAGTACTTC
clone size: -; V gene: TRBV27; J gene: TRBJ2-2; D gene: -; CDR3 protein: CAPRKGTWELFF; CDR3 DNA: TGTGCCCCCCGGAAAGGCACTTGGGAGCTGTTTTTT
clone size: many; V gene: TRBV5-6; J gene: TRBJ2-7; D gene: -; CDR3 protein: CASSLLTGGGLIFF; CDR3 DNA: TGTGCCAGCAGCCTACTAACAGGAGGGGGGTTGATATTCTTC
clone size: many; V gene: TRBV20-1; J gene: TRBJ2-5; D gene: -; CDR3 protein: CSAARTDQETQYF; CDR3 DNA: TGCAGTGCGGCCCGGACTGACCAAGAGACCCAGTACTTC
clone size: many; V gene: TRBV7-9; J gene: TRBJ2-1; D gene: -; CDR3 protein: CASSSRLSQGPRNEQFF; CDR3 DNA: TGTGCCAGCAGCTCCCGTTTATCTCAGGGCCCTAGGAATGAGCAGTTCTTC
clone size: many; V gene: TRBV28; J gene: TRBJ2-7; D gene: TRBD1; CDR3 protein: CASSNRQGGVYEQYF; CDR3 DNA: TGTGCCAGCAGTAACCGACAGGGGGGGGTCTACGAGCAGTACTTC
clone size: -; V gene: TRBV4-2; J gene: TRBJ2-7; D gene: TRBD2; CDR3 protein: CASSQPLSGGAYEQYF; CDR3 DNA: TGTGCCAGCAGCCAGCCCCTTAGCGGGGGGGCCTACGAGCAGTACTTC
clone size: many; V gene: TRBV20-1; J gene: TRBJ2-7; D gene: TRBD1; CDR3 protein: CSAFRTGPLYEQYF; CDR3 DNA: TGCAGTGCTTTCCGGACAGGCCCGCTCTACGAGCAGTACTTC